This entry lists 26 T cell receptor beta chains sequenced from one sample in a study of T cell changes during pregnancy in multiple sclerosis (dated by TCRdb to about 2019). Library preparation was by the immunoSEQ multiplex PCR assay. Sourced from immuneACCESS, this table was stored by TCRdb with only in-frame sequences that have V and J called. A share of the clones is absent; for the studies checked, an unresolved V gene accounts for under half, and the remainder has no known explanation. The sample table contains tens of thousands of clones; only one count was recorded for less than 95% of them. The leading ten clones occupy 0.67% of the sample. The sequencing here drew on CD4+ T cells from peripheral blood mononuclear cells, taken in the third trimester of pregnancy. These receptors came from a female donor in good health, enrolled as a control in a pregnancy study.

CDR3 amino acids: CASSIGGGETETQYF. CDR3 nucleotide sequence: TGTGCCAGTAGTATAGGTGGGGGGGAGACGGAGACCCAGTACTTC. This sequence joins TRBV19 and TRBJ2-5, with 7 bases identical to TRBD2. V shed 1 base and J 5 bases; nucleotides not matched to a gene: 7. This CDR3 region has 15 residues. CDR1 and CDR2 (germline): LNHDA, SQIVND (reference sequence).

The CDR3 protein is CASSDEGEVDEAFF. The CDR3 DNA sequence: TGTGCCAGCAGTGACGAGGGTGAGGTAGATGAAGCTTTCTTT. The chain couples TRBV25-1 to TRBJ1-1, with D hard to call. Germline CDR1 and CDR2: MGHDK and SYGVNS. The CDR3 runs 14 residues. V was cut by 3 bases and J by 7 bases, with 15 bases left in between.

The gene calls are TRBV25-1 and TRBJ2-7, with D perhaps matching TRBD2 (5 bases). CDR3 length equals 17 residues. V was shortened by 7 bases and J by 4 bases, with 26 bases between the two germline ends. CDR1 is MGHDK and CDR2 is SYGVNS in the germline V gene. The CDR3 protein is CASTGRSGRGLGYEQYF. The CDR3 coding sequence is TGTGCCAGCACTGGTCGAAGCGGTCGGGGTTTAGGGTACGAGCAGTACTTC.

The chain employs TRBV6-1 and TRBJ1-2; 7 nucleotides line up with TRBD1. This CDR3 spans 17 amino acids. The V gene's germline CDR1 is MNHNS and CDR2 SASEGT. With V trimmed by 4 bases and J by 4 bases, 15 bases remained unmatched. The CDR3 region is CASSGVTGRSIVYGYTF. In nucleotides, the CDR3 is TGTGCCAGCAGTGGAGTGACAGGGAGGTCTATCGTCTATGGCTACACCTTC.

In this sample, this clone turned up a few times. The V and J genes are TRBV4-2 and TRBJ2-1; 11 nucleotides match TRBD2. J was trimmed by 3 bases and V by 2 bases; bases with no gene match: 6. CDR1 LGHNA and CDR2 YNFKEQ come from the germline V gene. The CDR3 sequence is 17 residues long. CDR3 region: CASSQIAGGRVYNEQFF. The CDR3 DNA reads as TGTGCCAGCAGCCAAATAGCGGGAGGGAGGGTCTACAATGAGCAGTTCTTC.

This clone occurred once. The chain links TRBV6-1 to TRBJ2-7; D perhaps matches TRBD2 (6 bases). CDR3 size: 13 residues. Trimming removed 10 bases at V and 5 bases at J, with 18 bases between. Germline V lookup: CDR1 MNHNS, CDR2 SASEGT. In DNA, the CDR3 is TGTGCCACCGCGGAGGGCTATAATAACGAGCAGTACTTC. Translating gives CATAEGYNNEQYF.

The gene calls are TRBV7-9 and TRBJ2-1; 15 bases align to TRBD2. The germline gives CDR1 SEHNR, CDR2 FQNEAQ (reference sequence). Losses at the gene ends were 1 base for V and 7 bases for J; bases not matched to a gene: 5. The CDR3 is 17 residues long. The CDR3 loop reads CASSLVGTSGGRNEQFF. In DNA form, the CDR3 reads TGTGCCAGCAGCTTAGTTGGGACTAGCGGGGGGAGGAATGAGCAGTTCTTC.

This chain links TRBV28 with TRBJ1-5, with D unresolved. Germline-derived CDR1 and CDR2 are MDHEN and SYDVKM. Trimming took off 5 bases at V and 5 bases at J, with 16 bases between the two ends. The CDR3 has 15 residues. Written as DNA, the CDR3 is TGTGCCAGCAGTCCCCCGCTGGGAGCGGATCAGCCCCAGCATTTT. Amino acid sequence: CASSPPLGADQPQHF.

The rearrangement links TRBV18 to TRBJ1-6, with TRBD1 matching 9 bases. There are 15 residues in the CDR3. J lost 10 bases, V lost 2 bases, and 6 bases had no gene match. CDR1 and CDR2 (germline): KGHSH, LQKENI. CDR3 sequence reads: CASSPITGQGSPLHF. CDR3 bases: TGTGCCAGCTCACCAATTACGGGACAGGGATCACCCCTCCACTTT.

This sequence joins TRBV19 and TRBJ1-5; D is unresolved. CDR1 LNHDA and CDR2 SQIVND come from the germline V gene (reference sequence). The length of the CDR3 is 14 residues. V dropped 5 bases and J dropped 0 bases, with 8 bases sitting between them. The CDR3 region is CASSVHNSNQPQHF. Here the CDR3 DNA reads TGTGCCAGTAGTGTCCACAATAGCAATCAGCCCCAGCATTTT.

This chain uses TRBV27 with TRBJ2-2; D not certain. The ends were cut back, 2 bases at V and 4 bases at J, with 8 bases in the middle. Looked up from germline, CDR1 is MNHEY and CDR2 is SMNVEV (reference sequence). This CDR3 has 14 amino acids. The CDR3 sequence is CASSLRGVTGELFF. In DNA, the CDR3 is TGTGCCAGCAGTTTAAGAGGAGTCACCGGGGAGCTGTTTTTT.

The chain links TRBV28 to TRBJ1-1, with 8 nucleotides matching TRBD1. The trim removed 8 bases at V and 1 base at J, leaving 6 bases unmatched. The germline CDR1 and CDR2 sequences are MDHEN and SYDVKM. CDR3 size: 14 residues. Here the CDR3 DNA reads TGTGCCAGCCCGGGGGGACAGGCGAACACTGAAGCTTTCTTT. Its protein is CASPGGQANTEAFF.

This clone was counted once. J is TRBJ1-4 and V is TRBV2, with D uncertain. The CDR3 consists of 15 residues. Germline-derived CDR1 and CDR2 are SNHLY and FYNNEI. The ends were cut back, 7 bases at V and 0 bases at J, with 12 bases in the middle. This CDR3 reads CASKARLATNEKLFF. DNA of the CDR3: TGTGCCAGCAAGGCGCGGCTAGCAACTAATGAAAAACTGTTTTTT.

This rearrangement joins TRBV6-1 to TRBJ2-7; 7 nucleotides match TRBD1. Trimming removed 2 bases from V and 5 bases from J; junction bases left unmatched: 6. This CDR3 is 14 amino acids long. Germline-derived CDR1 and CDR2 are MNHNS and SASEGT. CDR3 sequence: CASSETGAWDEQYF. CDR3 DNA: TGTGCCAGCAGTGAAACAGGGGCTTGGGACGAGCAGTACTTC.

The chain recombines TRBV19 with TRBJ1-5, with a possible D match to TRBD1 (5 bases). This CDR3 has 17 residues. The V gene's germline CDR1 is LNHDA and CDR2 SQIVND (reference sequence). V dropped 3 bases and J dropped 4 bases, with 19 bases sitting between them. Here the CDR3 DNA reads TGTGCCAGTAGTATGGGAAGCGGGGGAGGTGGGAATCAGCCCCAGCATTTT. This encodes CASSMGSGGGGNQPQHF.

The chain is built from TRBV27 and TRBJ2-5; 7 bases align to TRBD2. Germline CDR1 MNHEY, CDR2 SMNVEV (reference sequence). This CDR3 has 13 amino acids. V lost 3 bases to trimming and J lost 5 bases; unmatched junction nucleotides: 3. CDR3 sequence (DNA): TGTGCCAGCAGTTTGGGGGGGGAGGAGACCCAGTACTTC. Translated, it gives CASSLGGEETQYF.

This clone was counted once. The J gene is TRBJ2-1, the V gene TRBV7-3; 10 positions match TRBD2. Germline loops: CDR1 SGHTA, CDR2 FQGTGA. With V trimmed by 5 bases and J by 3 bases, 13 bases remained unmatched. The CDR3 sequence is 18 residues long. CDR3 residues: CASSPQVGLAGDYNEQFF. The CDR3 nucleotides read TGTGCCAGCAGCCCCCAAGTAGGGCTAGCGGGAGACTACAATGAGCAGTTCTTC.

The chain recombines TRBV5-1 with TRBJ2-2; TRBD1 agrees at 8 bases. Trimming cost V 0 bases and J 4 bases; bases outside gene matches: 2. The CDR3 covers 15 residues. The germline V gene has CDR1 SGHRS and CDR2 YFSETQ. CDR3 DNA: TGCGCCAGCAGCTTGGGACAGGGGAGCACCGGGGAGCTGTTTTTT. Amino acid sequence: CASSLGQGSTGELFF.

CDR3 DNA: TGTGCCAGCAGCTTAAAGGGAGGGGAGACCCAGTACTTC. It yields the protein CASSLKGGETQYF. The V call is TRBV7-3, the J call TRBJ2-5, with TRBD2 matching 7 bases. CDR1 and CDR2 from the germline V gene are SGHTA and FQGTGA. The CDR3 covers 13 residues. V was clipped by 1 base and J by 5 bases; unmatched bases: 1.

The chain carries TRBV18 and TRBJ1-4; D uncertain. Trimming pared 5 bases from V and 6 bases from J, leaving 10 bases between. CDR3 size: 13 residues. Germline values: CDR1 KGHSH, CDR2 LQKENI. The CDR3 is CASSGSGDEKLFF. Here the CDR3 DNA reads TGTGCCAGCTCAGGTTCCGGTGATGAAAAACTGTTTTTT.

The chain's CDR3 is CASSQERVSYEQYF. The CDR3 nucleotides are TGCGCCAGCAGCCAAGAGAGGGTTTCCTACGAGCAGTACTTC. The rearrangement joins TRBV4-3 to TRBJ2-7, with TRBD2 as a possible D gene (5 bases). From germline, CDR1 is LGHNA and CDR2 YSLEER. The germline V and J ends were trimmed by 0 bases and 1 base, with 7 bases remaining between them. There are 14 residues in the CDR3.

This clone was detected once. The chain couples TRBV9 to TRBJ2-7; possibly TRBD1 for D (5 bases). Trimming stripped 8 bases from V and 1 base from J, with 19 bases between. The CDR3 is 15 amino acids. Germline V gene data show CDR1 as SGDLS and CDR2 as YYNGEE. CDR3 coding DNA: TGTGCCAGTACACGAGGCTTAGCAGGGTCCTACGAGCAGTACTTC. Translated, it gives CASTRGLAGSYEQYF.

The gene calls are TRBV28 and TRBJ2-7; D may be TRBD1 (6 bases). The germline CDR1 and CDR2 sequences are MDHEN and SYDVKM. Trimming left V 2 bases short and J 6 bases short, with 8 bases between. CDR3 length equals 12 residues. The DNA for the CDR3 is TGTGCCAGCAGTTTAAACAGGGCCGAGCAGTACTTC. Amino acids: CASSLNRAEQYF.

The chain recombines TRBV11-2 with TRBJ1-4; D gene unclear. This CDR3 has 18 residues. The germline CDR1 and CDR2 sequences are SGHAT and FQNNGV. V lost 6 bases, J lost 7 bases, and 27 bases lay in between. CDR3 nucleotide sequence: TGTGCCAGCAGTTTAACCCTGGGAGCGTTCATAAGAGGTGAAAAACTGTTTTTT. It is translated as CASSLTLGAFIRGEKLFF.

The genes are TRBV11-2 and TRBJ1-1; TRBD1 is a possible D gene (6 bases). The CDR3 consists of 15 residues. Germline V gene sequence: CDR1 SGHAT, CDR2 FQNNGV. Trimming took off 8 bases at V and 4 bases at J, with 20 bases between the two ends. The CDR3 DNA reads as TGTGCCAGCGAGACCGCGGGGAGGGGGGCCACTGAAGCTTTCTTT. This codes for CASETAGRGATEAFF.

The count of this clone is one. The chain combines TRBV29-1 with TRBJ2-7, with D hard to call. This CDR3 has 13 amino acids. Trimming took off 5 bases at V and 5 bases at J, with 16 bases between the two ends. Germline V gene sequence: CDR1 SQVTM, CDR2 ANQGSEA. This chain's CDR3 is CSVLTVEQHEQYF. DNA of the CDR3: TGCAGCGTTCTGACCGTTGAACAGCACGAGCAGTACTTC.